This note documents a single T cell receptor beta chain sequence. This clonotype was recorded once. No antigen is known for it. Within one base of it there is no much larger clone, and no base qualities were kept. The roughly 37 donors, aged 6 to 90 years, were systemically healthy Caucasian individuals from Russia. Around 10 milliliters of peripheral blood were collected from each donor into EDTA-treated Vacutainer tubes. PBMCs were isolated by Ficoll-Paque density-gradient centrifugation, with at least 6.5 million obtained per sample. Trizol reagent was used to extract total RNA from the PBMCs, yielding at least 5.5 micrograms per sample. For every donor, flow cytometry on a PBMC aliquot measured the percentage of naive CD45RAhigh/CD27high T cells. This sample is part of a study of blood T cells in healthy people across ages (dated by TCRdb to the mid-2010s). For context, the study as a whole: In model experiments, template switching captured about one uniquely barcoded TCR beta cDNA molecule for every two T cells. The study measured age-related changes in TCR beta repertoire diversity using deep sequencing normalized with unique cDNA molecular identifiers. Donors were grouped into four age groups: young (average 16 years), middle-aged (around 39), aged (approximately 67) and long-lived (around 80). Donors of different ages were randomly distributed across sequencing lanes to avoid experimental bias. For two donors (one aged 18 to 30 and one aged 80 or older), the study analyzed two additional independent replicas of 1 million unique cDNA reads from the same blood draw.

According to the germline V gene (reference sequence), CDR1 reads LNHDA and CDR2 reads SQIVND. From the cysteine up to the phenylalanine, the CDR3 has a length of 12 residues. Only the CDR3 part of the read is kept: 36 bases, read in frame from the first base. The V end gives up 9 bases and the J end 7 bases, leaving 5 bases in the junction not matched to a gene. What the study reported, not specific to this receptor: The CMV infection status of donors was not known, potentially confounding age-related changes in expanded clonotypes. Observed TCR beta diversity per million T cells fell roughly linearly with age, and a significant reduction was already apparent by age about 43. The percentage of naive T cells measured by flow cytometry correlated strongly with observed TCR beta diversity. Because profiling used bulk unsorted PBMCs, naive and antigen-experienced compartments could not be compared conclusively. Estimates of total diversity based on one million sequenced T cells were considered lower bounds and underestimates. Compared with the aged group, more naive CD4+ T cells, fewer expanded clones and increased TCR diversity were shown by the long-lived group, suggesting age selection.

The receptor library was made with 5' RACE. The run used an Illumina HiSeq 2500. A second PCR of about 6 to 11 cycles was performed with a sample-barcoded 5' primer and a J-beta primer mix. A template-switch 5' adaptor carrying 12 random nucleotides introduced a unique molecular identifier onto each TCR beta cDNA molecule. Each sample yielded at least 2.5 million CDR3-containing paired-end reads. The Mint cDNA synthesis kit, primed by a TRBC-specific oligonucleotide, was used to synthesize first-strand cDNA from all RNA. All cDNA was treated with uracil-DNA glycosylase and then went through a first 18-cycle PCR with the universal primers M1SS and BC2_uni_R. The paper's data handling went like this. For normalization, 1 million high-quality reads, each with a distinct molecular identifier, were randomly selected from each sample. Reads sharing molecular identifiers were discarded rather than binned into consensus sequences. MiTCR, with a Q25 quality threshold and the strictest error-elimination algorithm, was used for CDR3 identification, clonotype clustering and error correction. Lower-bound total TCR beta diversity was estimated with a nonparametric unseen species model using Euler transformation. The public reads were run again by TCRdb, first through fastp at Q25 and then through MiXCR, and only productive beta chains were kept. Records with the same CDR3 protein are collapsed into one entry carrying the most frequent genes and DNA. The V and J calls here are based on TCRdb, not the publication. The sample table lists roughly 500,000 distinct CDR3 sequences, roughly a quarter of them with a count of one. The ten largest clones add up to less than 20% of the sample.

The chain was built from TRBV19 and TRBJ1-4; 7 bases in the middle match TRBD1. This receptor was taken from a woman in her seventies in good health. The sample consisted of blood. The CDR3 reads CASRQGGEKLFF. In nucleotides, the sequence is TGTGCCAGCCGACAGGGCGGTGAAAAACTGTTTTTT.